Listed below are T cell receptor beta chains from one sample, sequenced in a study of T cells expressing NK-cell markers. TCRdb re-analyzed the 5' RACE reads; it lists each CDR3 protein once, without DNA. Here the sample table reports some 150,000 distinct CDR3 sequences. Material for sequencing was blood T cells: a sorted CD56 or NKG2C T cell subset, CD4+ or CD8+ T cells, or bulk PBMC T cells (not recorded which). These receptors all come from a man younger than 35 in good health. The CDR3 runs from the conserved cysteine through the conserved F or W. Some rows mark clone size as missing; the rest say once, few, many or name a class of expanded clone.

clone_size	v_call	j_call	cdr3_aa
.	TRBV20-1	TRBJ2-7	CSATRGHPTSYEQYF
.	TRBV5-1	TRBJ2-7	CASSLDRGPIYEQYF
.	TRBV3-1	TRBJ2-3	CASSQEQREVADTQYF
.	TRBV12-3/TRBV12-4	TRBJ2-2	CASTRTANTGELFF
.	TRBV6-1	TRBJ2-6	CASSEGTSVLSGANVLTF
.	TRBV21-1	TRBJ2-5	CASRVTYQDPGTQYF
.	TRBV5-1	TRBJ2-5	CASSTWTKNQETQYF
.	TRBV14	TRBJ2-2	CASSQEFLGTGELFF
.	TRBV19	TRBJ2-1	CASSIWGRDNEQFF
.	TRBV20-1	TRBJ2-7	CSARLMDRAREQYF
.	TRBV7-2	TRBJ2-7	CASSLISRQPTYEQYF
.	TRBV3-1	TRBJ1-2	CASSQTSRGASGYTF
.	TRBV7-8	TRBJ2-5	CASSLGAETQYF
.	TRBV12-3/TRBV12-4	TRBJ1-1	CASSLDRGYTEAFF
.	TRBV6-2/TRBV6-3	TRBJ2-3	CASSYRVHTDTQYF
.	TRBV19	TRBJ2-2	CASTPGTGNIGELFF
.	TRBV7-9	TRBJ1-1	CASSLVSDKNTEAFF
.	TRBV4-2	TRBJ2-3	CASSPRTFSTDTQYF
.	TRBV6-5	TRBJ2-7	CASSTMGYEQYF
.	TRBV20-1	TRBJ2-2	CSARVFFSAGRNTGELFF
.	TRBV5-6	TRBJ1-6	CASSSAVGSPLHF
.	TRBV6-5	TRBJ2-1	CASSYSTGLANEQFF
.	TRBV4-2	TRBJ2-1	CASSQESLAGEGEQFF
.	TRBV19	TRBJ2-7	CASSIFFGQNYEQYF
.	TRBV2	TRBJ2-2	CASSTLSGSNTGELFF
.	TRBV7-8	TRBJ2-3	CASSLAVGNTDTQYF
.	TRBV30	TRBJ1-4	CAWSVGEKLFF
.	TRBV14	TRBJ1-2	CASSRTGGHAGYTF
.	TRBV11-3	TRBJ2-2	CASSLGVTGELFF
.	TRBV19	TRBJ2-1	CASSMLRASLGGNEQFF
.	TRBV3-1	TRBJ2-1	CASSPTRFEQFF
.	TRBV3-1	TRBJ2-4	CASSQDITSGRIQYF
.	TRBV18	TRBJ1-2	CASSPSPGNAYGYTF
.	TRBV24-1	TRBJ2-2	CATSDSLNTGELFF
.	TRBV6-1	TRBJ2-4	CATTGTSALAKNIQYF
.	TRBV7-6	TRBJ1-1	CASSLGGIGGTEAFF
.	TRBV19	TRBJ1-1	CASSAPGELGPMNTEAFF
.	TRBV6-2/TRBV6-3	TRBJ2-5	CASSYSSAGDRYQETQYF
.	TRBV7-9	TRBJ2-3	CASSLRLAGVRDTQYF
.	TRBV6-5	TRBJ1-1	CASIGWGLNTEAFF
.	TRBV7-6	TRBJ2-7	CASSLDGGTSGMQHYEQYF
.	TRBV7-8	TRBJ2-7	CASSFARVGSGSPYEQYF
.	TRBV13	TRBJ2-5	CASGYWTGLQETQYF
.	TRBV5-4	TRBJ2-3	CASSVKGADTQYF
medium-sized	TRBV4-1	TRBJ2-3	CASSQDGLGPDTQYF
.	TRBV7-9	TRBJ1-4	CASSLEGHGEKLFF
.	TRBV20-1	TRBJ2-5	CSARGEGTGRETQYF
.	TRBV15	TRBJ1-5	CATSRGTGGNQPQHF
.	TRBV13	TRBJ2-1	CASSFGSSNEQFF
.	TRBV4-3	TRBJ2-3	CASSQEIGLARADTQYF
.	TRBV3-1	TRBJ2-1	CASSPSGSWIDEQFF
.	TRBV30	TRBJ2-7	CAWSVTAVGEQYF
.	TRBV28	TRBJ2-7	CASSLIVSSYEQYF
.	TRBV7-9	TRBJ2-3	CASSSPSSGSTDTQYF